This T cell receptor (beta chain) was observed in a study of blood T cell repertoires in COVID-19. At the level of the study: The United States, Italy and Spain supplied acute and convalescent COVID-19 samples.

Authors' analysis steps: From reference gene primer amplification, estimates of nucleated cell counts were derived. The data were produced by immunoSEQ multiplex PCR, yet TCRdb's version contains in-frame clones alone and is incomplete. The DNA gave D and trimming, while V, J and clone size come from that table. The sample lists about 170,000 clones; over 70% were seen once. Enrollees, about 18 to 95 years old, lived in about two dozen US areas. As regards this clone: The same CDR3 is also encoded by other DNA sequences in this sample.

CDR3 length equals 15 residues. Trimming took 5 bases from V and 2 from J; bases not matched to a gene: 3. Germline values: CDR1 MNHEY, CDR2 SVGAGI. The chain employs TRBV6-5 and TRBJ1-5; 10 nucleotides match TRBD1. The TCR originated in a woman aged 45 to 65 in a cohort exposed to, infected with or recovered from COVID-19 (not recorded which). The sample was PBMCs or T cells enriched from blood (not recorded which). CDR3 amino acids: CASSRGTGGNQPQHF. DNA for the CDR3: TGTGCCAGCAGTAGAGGGACAGGGGGCAATCAGCCCCAGCATTTT.